This entry concerns a single TCR beta chain. Its target is unknown. PCR was performed a second time for about 7 to 11 cycles using a sample-barcoded 5' primer and a J-beta primer mix. TCRdb redid the calling of the 5' RACE reads with MiXCR, one entry per CDR3 protein. The sample has hundreds of thousands of distinct CDR3 sequences, around 20% seen once. These data come from a study of blood T cells in healthy people across ages. Study outcomes and limitations: Comparison with aged donors showed that long-lived donors had more naive CD4+ cells and higher diversity.

The CDR3 contains 13 residues. The germline V gene has CDR1 KGHSH and CDR2 LQKENI. V was trimmed by 1 base and J by 4 bases, leaving 6 bases between them. The J gene is TRBJ2-3, the V gene TRBV18; no reliable D call. Sequencing input: blood. This clonotype was sampled from a man between 65 and 85 years old in good health. CDR3 coding DNA: TGTGCCAGCTCACCACTCCGAGCAGATACGCAGTATTTT. It translates to CASSPLRADTQYF.